Presented here are 14 T cell receptor beta chains from one specimen sequenced in a study of blood T cells in healthy people across ages. A second PCR of 7 to 11 cycles used a sample-barcoded 5' primer and a J-beta primer mix. In TCRdb, the 5' RACE reads were re-called with MiXCR into one record per CDR3 protein. The profile shows over 1,300,000 distinct CDR3 sequences, roughly 60% of them singletons. The sample taken for sequencing was blood. The receptors were sampled from a man between 18 and 29 years old in good health.

The rearrangement links TRBV7-6 to TRBJ1-2; maybe TRBD1 (6 bases). CDR3 length: 18 amino acids. The V end lost 5 bases, the J end lost 5 bases, and 27 bases lay between the germline ends. Per germline, CDR1 SGHVS and CDR2 FNYEAQ. CDR3 nucleotides: TGTGCCAGCAGCCCAGAGGCCGGGGGCGATTTTAATTATTATGGCTACACCTTC. Protein: CASSPEAGGDFNYYGYTF.

The table lists this clonotype with a few counts. The rearrangement uses TRBV21-1 and TRBJ2-4; no check of the table's D call, TRBD1, against the DNA was made. TRBV21-1 is labeled a pseudogene. This CDR3 contains 15 residues. The CDR3 is CASSKEGETKNIQYF. For the CDR3, the DNA is TGTGCCAGCAGCAAAGAAGGGGAGACCAAAAACATTCAGTACTTC.

As for this clonotype: A much more abundant neighbour one base away suggests this may be a read error. The chain has TRBV6-2 or TRBV6-3 and TRBJ2-5; a weak D match, TRBD2 (5 bases). With the DNA end fitting TRBJ2-7 better, the J assignment may be wrong. The CDR3 runs to 13 residues. Germline-derived CDR1 and CDR2 are MNHEY and SVGEGT. In nucleotides, the CDR3 is TGTGCCAGCAGAGAACTAGGGACCTACGAGCAGTACTTC. Protein sequence: CASRELGTYEQYF.

This clonotype was counted only a few times. This sequence joins TRBV27 and TRBJ2-7, with D possibly being TRBD1 (6 bases). The CDR3 is 14 amino acids. Deletions cut 3 bases from V and 6 bases from J, with 15 bases between. Germline assignment: CDR1 MNHEY and CDR2 SMNVEV (reference sequence). The CDR3 DNA reads TGTGCCAGCAGTTTTGGGACACCTATCAGCGAGCAGTACTTC. Encoded protein: CASSFGTPISEQYF.

The V and J genes are TRBV29-1 and TRBJ2-7; 12 bases line up with TRBD2. CDR3 length: 13 residues. Germline loops: CDR1 SQVTM, CDR2 ANQGSEA. The ends lost 4 bases at V and 3 bases at J; junction bases unmatched: 1. CDR3 nucleotide sequence: TGCAGCGTTGCTAGCGGGAGGGACTACGAGCAGTACTTC. Translating gives CSVASGRDYEQYF.

The chain combines TRBV27 with TRBJ2-4, with TRBD1 as a possible D gene (6 bases). The J call may be faulty, since TRBJ2-7 better matches the DNA end. The CDR3 runs to 13 residues. Looked up from germline, CDR1 is MNHEY and CDR2 is SMNVEV (reference sequence). The CDR3 reads CASSVDRTHEQYF. The DNA of the CDR3 is TGTGCCAGCAGTGTCGACAGGACCCACGAGCAGTACTTC.

The chain employs TRBV6-1 and TRBJ2-5; 7 nucleotides line up with TRBD2. In germline, CDR1 is MNHNS, CDR2 SASEGT. The V segment lost 1 base and the J segment 4 bases; nucleotides outside the gene matches: 6. This CDR3 spans 15 amino acids. The CDR3 sequence is CASSEGGEGRETQYF. DNA for the CDR3: TGTGCCAGCAGTGAAGGCGGGGAGGGCAGAGAGACCCAGTACTTC.

This sequence joins TRBV20-1 and TRBJ2-1; D remains ambiguous. V shed 3 bases and J shed 1 base, with 7 bases lying between them. In germline, CDR1 is DFQATT, CDR2 SNEGSKA (reference sequence). CDR3 length: 13 residues. The CDR3 region is CSASDGSYNEQFF. The CDR3 coding sequence is TGCAGTGCTAGTGACGGATCCTACAATGAGCAGTTCTTC.

This clonotype was seen only a few times. The chain carries TRBV20-1 and TRBJ2-7; possible D gene TRBD2, 6 bases. CDR3 size: 13 residues. Germline lookup yields CDR1 DFQATT and CDR2 SNEGSKA (reference sequence). V lost 6 bases to trimming and J lost 0 bases, with 12 bases between them. DNA for the CDR3: TGCAGTGCGAGGGACTCGTTCTCCTACGAGCAGTACTTC. Protein: CSARDSFSYEQYF.

The chain uses TRBV4-1 and TRBJ1-5; D unresolved. The CDR3 has 15 residues. V was pared by 0 bases and J by 7 bases, with 13 bases between. CDR1 and CDR2 from the germline V gene are MGHRA and YSYEKL. This CDR3 reads CASSQEPGAGQPQHF. The DNA of the CDR3 is TGCGCCAGCAGCCAAGAACCAGGCGCCGGGCAGCCCCAGCATTTT.

V and J are TRBV6-6 and TRBJ1-1; tentatively, D is TRBD1 (6 bases). Germline V gene lookup returns CDR1 MNHNY and CDR2 SVGAGI (reference sequence). The germline V and J ends were trimmed by 0 bases and 0 bases, with 8 bases remaining between them. The CDR3 contains 15 residues. CDR3: CASSYSRGMNTEAFF. The CDR3 region has the DNA TGTGCCAGCAGTTACTCGAGGGGGATGAACACTGAAGCTTTCTTT.

The chain combines TRBV6-5 with TRBJ2-3, with 8 bases lining up with TRBD2. Germline V gene data show CDR1 as MNHEY and CDR2 as SVGAGI. The CDR3 loop spans 14 amino acids. V gave up 6 bases and J gave up 1 base; unmatched junction bases: 3. CDR3 in amino acids: CASRRAGGTDTQYF. The CDR3 nucleotides are TGTGCCAGCAGAAGAGCGGGGGGCACAGATACGCAGTATTTT.

The V and J genes are TRBV27 and TRBJ2-1; weak D call: TRBD2 (6 bases). The CDR3 is made up of 13 amino acids. Looked up from germline, CDR1 is MNHEY and CDR2 is SMNVEV (reference sequence). Trimming stripped 2 bases from V and 6 bases from J, with 8 bases between. CDR3 amino acids: CASSLIGGNEQFF. The CDR3 bases are TGTGCCAGCAGTTTAATCGGGGGCAATGAGCAGTTCTTC.

This clonotype occurred a few times. The chain links TRBV5-1 to TRBJ1-2, with D uncertain. Trimming left V 7 bases short and J 8 bases short, with 12 bases between. The germline CDR1 and CDR2 sequences are SGHRS and YFSETQ. The CDR3 is 11 residues long. DNA of the CDR3: TGCGCCAGCCGTGATTCCCAAGGCTACACCTTC. Its translation: CASRDSQGYTF.